This T cell receptor (beta chain) was captured in a study of blood T cell repertoires in COVID-19. In the study overall: Sample material is recorded as cDNA or gDNA derived from T cells, B-cell-depleted T cells, or PBMCs.

Source study methods: Amplification with reference gene primers provided the estimates of nucleated cell counts. Some clones are missing from TCRdb's copy, which holds only in-frame ones; the method was immunoSEQ multiplex PCR. The V and J calls and clone size come from that table; D and trimming were worked out from the DNA. The sample contains a few hundred thousand clones, approximately 89% of which appear only once. V was pared by 3 bases and J by 5 bases, with 6 bases of the junction left unmatched. The CDR3 sequence is 14 residues long. Germline V gene sequence: CDR1 MNHEY, CDR2 SMNVEV (reference sequence). This clone was detected once.

The sequence came from a woman aged 50 to 60 with acute or convalescent COVID-19. The sequencing input was peripheral blood. This sequence joins TRBV27 and TRBJ2-7, with 8 bases lining up with TRBD2. The CDR3 spells CASSFRRTSNEQYF. DNA for the CDR3: TGTGCCAGCAGTTTCCGCCGGACTAGCAACGAGCAGTACTTC.